This TCR beta chain was profiled in a study of cytomegalovirus exposure and HLA in healthy donors (dated by TCRdb to about 2017). In the study overall: In an earlier analysis of 450 to 750 of the donors, less than 350 Gb of sequence data and approximately 120 million unique TCR beta sequences from about 179 million T cells were reported. Class I and class II HLA loci were covered by the typing at four-digit resolution. All discovery cohort repertoires had been generated on a single sequencing platform. An earlier analysis of fewer than 750 of the donors used high-throughput TCR beta sequencing to judge whether each TCR beta V gene segment behaved as functional or pseudogenic. To predict cytomegalovirus infection status, the study brought together high-throughput TCR immunosequencing, statistical association of individual TCRs with disease status, and machine learning. The study profiled the T cell repertoires of around 700 subjects by immunosequencing and related them to cytomegalovirus serostatus. In addition to the first cohort of 666 subjects, a separate validation cohort of approximately 120 different subjects was used. Rather than using new phenotypic data, the later analysis identified candidate immune exposures from TCR beta sequences and from how often those sequences occurred across donors. The aim of the study was to test whether cataloging public T cell receptors could identify signatures of past pathogen exposure. The number of donors typed differed by locus, with roughly 629-640 for A, B, C, DRB1 and DQB1, 522 for DQA1, 600 to 610 for DPA1, and approximately 470 for DPB1. Donor age, sex, ethnicity and CMV serostatus were collected together with the repertoire data. A later analysis re-analyzed previously published TCR beta repertoires from 650 to 800 donors and added high-resolution HLA genotyping to study TCR occurrence patterns. Roughly 300 gigabases of sequencing data and approximately 91 million unique TCR sequences made up an early release that covered 500 to 700 HLA-typed donors. Four to six DR-DQ haplotypes were handled as single units for association and clustering, since linkage in the cohort was strong. Across some 400 genotyped donors of the cohort, an average of approximately 200,000 unique TCR beta nucleotide sequences per donor were sequenced, and approximately 17% of those sequences were non-productive. A later genetic analysis took genome-wide SNP genotypes for about three fifths of the roughly 700 donors and used that subset as a discovery cohort. Of the roughly 390 genotyped donors, 75% to 85% were placed in the genetic ancestry cluster associated with self-reported Caucasian donors.

The cohort was made up of hundreds of healthy bone marrow donors. At the time of sampling, every cohort member was nominally healthy, though immune exposures that went unrecorded were likely present. The donor was CMV seronegative and was included in the group of approximately 350 seronegative cohort members. Each donor provided a peripheral blood sample, and peripheral blood mononuclear cells were used for TCR beta sequencing. The Qiagen DNeasy Blood Extraction Kit was used to extract genomic DNA from the blood cell samples. Libraries were made using the immunoSEQ multiplex PCR assay. For the multiplex PCR, a mixture combining 60 forward primers for TCR Vbeta segments and 13 reverse primers for TCR Jbeta segments was used. The CDR3 region of rearranged TCR beta genes was amplified from genomic DNA by a multiplex PCR assay. The amplified TCR beta libraries were sequenced on the Illumina HiSeq System as 87-base-pair reads. The study's processing was this. A later analysis tallied 70 million to 100 million unique TCR beta chains across the 666 repertoires, and about 10 million of those chains were shared by two or more donors. Raw reads were error-corrected and collapsed into unique sequences by a nearest-neighbor algorithm in which closely related sequences were merged to remove PCR and sequencing errors. CDR3 sequences were aligned to IMGT reference sequences to assign V, D and J gene segments. For a sequence to be retained, a match of at least six nucleotides to both a V gene segment and a J gene segment was required. A rearrangement was called productive if the CDR3 had no stop codons and remained in frame with V and J, and every other rearrangement was called non-productive. CDR3 was defined by IMGT convention, running from the second conserved V-encoded cysteine to the conserved J-encoded phenylalanine. The earlier analysis of roughly 590 of the donors excluded sequences that lacked an unambiguous match to a single V gene segment. In an earlier analysis of approximately 550 of the donors, V segments were called functional above 56.7% productive rearrangements and were called segregating when the between-donor standard deviation exceeded 5%. A statistical classification framework was developed to diagnose cytomegalovirus status using the catalog of TCR beta chain sequences. V and J gene assignment, in a later analysis, came from comparing TCR nucleotide sequences with IMGT/GENE-DB human TR gene sequences. In a later analysis, CDR3 sequences and most-parsimonious VDJ recombination scenarios were assigned using the TCRdist pipeline. In a later analysis, every TCR beta chain was defined by the combination of its CDR3 amino acid sequence and its V-gene family, and reads without a unique V-gene family were dropped. To address suspected cross-contamination and a sequencing artifact, a later analysis removed 550 to 750 highly shared, low-generation-probability nucleotide sequences. In a later analysis, a clonal expansion index for each public chain was calculated from normalized within-repertoire ranks of inferred template counts. In a later analysis, generation probabilities were computed using a VDJ recombination model fitted to out-of-frame rearrangements, and the results were checked against IGoR. A later analysis scored TCR-TCR, TCR-HLA and TCR-CMV co-occurrence with hypergeometric tests, applying a repertoire-size bias correction to TCR pairs. In a later analysis, false discovery rates were estimated by permuting HLA or CMV assignments 20 times. In a later analysis, co-occurring TCRs were grouped using DBSCAN, with TCRdist sequence similarity added in when clustering inside HLA-allele-positive subsets. Co-occurrence clustering excluded repertoires with fewer than 30,000 or more than 120,000 public chains, plus five with anomalous nucleotide sharing. The table comes from immuneACCESS by way of TCRdb, which keeps in-frame sequences with V and J called. Part of the clones is missing from these tables; in studies checked, under half for an unresolved V gene and the rest for unknown reasons. The V and J calls and clone size were taken over from that table, and D and trimming were inferred from the DNA. The table for this sample lists 150,000 to 200,000 clones; 65% to 80% of them were counted only once. The top ten constitute roughly 2% of the sample.

CDR1 and CDR2 are drawn from the germline V gene (reference sequence): MNHNY, SVGAGI. The CDR3 goes from the cysteine to the phenylalanine over 14 residues. The DNA shown is the 42-base CDR3, in frame from base 1. Trimming leaves V shorter by 2 bases and J shorter by 3 bases, with the junction holding 2 bases beyond the gene matches. General conclusions and limits of the study: In an earlier analysis of around 600 of the donors, most TCR beta V segments appeared in productive rearrangements about 87% or about 30% of the time, broadly matching IMGT annotations. Some IMGT-functional V segments, including TRBV6-2 and TRBV6-3, could not be distinguished by the 87-base-pair reads and were therefore excluded. CMV serostatus was the only immune exposure information available for the cohort. Linkage disequilibrium might explain the correlated functional status among segregating V segments, but an unknown experimental factor could not be excluded. Roughly uniform sequencing depth across donors was assumed in presence/absence analyses, although this assumption may not hold. A further reported finding was that TCR beta sequences accurately predicted the HLA-A and HLA-B alleles for most subjects in the first cohort. The classifier was reported to diagnose cytomegalovirus status with high specificity and sensitivity in both the original cohort and the validation cohort. A cluster of highly shared sequence variants was judged likely to be a technical artifact of the sequencing pipeline. In the study, roughly 160 TCR beta chains were listed as associated with cytomegalovirus. Seventeen rarely observed V segments, including chromosome 9 orphons, were excluded from the earlier analysis of some 590 of the donors because counts were too low. Most CMV-associated TCR beta chains appeared to be HLA-restricted in a later analysis, and the HLA associations seemed to be driven largely by CMV exposure. This cohort had only TCR beta chains sequenced, and the lack of alpha or paired-chain data limited which features could be detected. A later analysis found that TCR association rates varied across HLA loci, with DRB1 alleles showing the most associated TCRs and HLA-C alleles the fewest. A later analysis associated about 17,000 TCR beta sequences with specific HLA alleles at a false discovery rate of 0.05. The authors suggested that the approach could potentially be generalized to other disease states and immunological phenotypes. In a later analysis, several top co-occurrence clusters were reported to appear linked to parvovirus B19, influenza, CMV and Epstein-Barr virus. Assigning TCR associations to individual alleles was difficult when HLA alleles, especially DR and DQ, strongly co-occurred. In a later genetic analysis, fewer N-insertions in productive TCRs were reported among donors in an Asian-associated ancestry cluster than the roughly 710-donor mean. A few of the identified cytomegalovirus-associated TCR beta chains were confirmed in vitro to be specific for cytomegalovirus antigens. HLA typing was unavailable for some donors at each locus, so association tests used only the typed subset. V-gene and J-gene trimming of TCR beta chains was associated with a missense DCLRE1C variant in a later genetic analysis, and the association was replicated in an independent cohort. Across donors, most TCR sequences were observed very rarely, whereas some public TCRs were present in many individuals. In a later analysis, HLA-associated TCR beta chains showed more clonal expansion and lower generation probabilities than non-associated chains that were equally common.

Regarding this clone: The clone's antigen remains unknown. The record has no base qualities; no much larger clone is one base away.

Sequencing input: PBMCs. Recombination linked TRBV6-6 to TRBJ1-1; 8 central nucleotides agree with TRBD1. The receptor comes from a female donor in good health and CMV-seronegative. For the CDR3, the sequence is CASSYLTGDTEAFF. The nucleotide sequence reads as follows: TGTGCCAGCAGTTACCTGACAGGGGACACTGAAGCTTTCTTT.